This TCR beta chain was sequenced during a study of T-cell reconstitution after alpha-beta-depleted transplantation in children. Regarding the study as a whole: The study traced high day-60 TCRbeta diversity in some patients to surviving recipient T cells and thymic progenitors. The authors attributed T-cell counts and diversity one year after transplant mostly to newly produced T cells. Several hundred graft clones that had expanded were reportedly the source of alpha-beta T cells about two months after transplant.

Worth noting for this clonotype: Antigen specificity is unknown.

Preparation of the TCRbeta library was carried out with unique molecular identifiers. MiXCR was run by TCRdb on the PCR reads, yielding one entry per CDR3 protein. The profile covers some 600,000 distinct CDR3 sequences, with 13% appearing a single time and 2% to 2.5% taken by the ten largest. This clonotype originated in a male patient younger than 18 who had a stem cell transplant for acute myeloid leukemia, so the T cells may come from the graft donor. Sequences were derived from PBMCs, mostly from graft donor cells, sampled 360 days after TCRalphabeta/CD19-depleted stem cell transplant.

The CDR3 is CASRLSGGAYEQYF. CDR3 DNA: TGCGCCAGCAGACTTAGCGGAGGGGCCTACGAGCAGTACTTC. This sequence joins TRBV5-1 and TRBJ2-7; weak D call: TRBD2 (6 bases). CDR3 length: 14 residues. Trimming stripped 5 bases from V and 2 bases from J, with 14 bases between. Germline V lookup: CDR1 SGHRS, CDR2 YFSETQ.